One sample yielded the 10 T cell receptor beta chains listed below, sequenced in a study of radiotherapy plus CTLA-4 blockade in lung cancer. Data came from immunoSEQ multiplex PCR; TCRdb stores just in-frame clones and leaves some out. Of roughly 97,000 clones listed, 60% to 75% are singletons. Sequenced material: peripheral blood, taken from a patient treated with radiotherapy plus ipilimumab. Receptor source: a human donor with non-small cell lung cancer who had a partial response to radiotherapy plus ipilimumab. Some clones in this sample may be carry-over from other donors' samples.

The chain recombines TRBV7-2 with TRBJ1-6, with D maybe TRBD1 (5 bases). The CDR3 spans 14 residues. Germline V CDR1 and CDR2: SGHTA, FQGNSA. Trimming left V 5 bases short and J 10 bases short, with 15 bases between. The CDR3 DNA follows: TGTGCCAGCAGCCCGGGGGGGTTCGACTCACCCCTCCACTTT. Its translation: CASSPGGFDSPLHF.

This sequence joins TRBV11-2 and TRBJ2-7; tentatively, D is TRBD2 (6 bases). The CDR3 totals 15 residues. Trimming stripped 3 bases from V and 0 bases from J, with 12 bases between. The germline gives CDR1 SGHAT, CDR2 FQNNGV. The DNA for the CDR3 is TGTGCCAGCAGCTTTGGAGGGGCGAACTCCTACGAGCAGTACTTC. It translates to CASSFGGANSYEQYF.

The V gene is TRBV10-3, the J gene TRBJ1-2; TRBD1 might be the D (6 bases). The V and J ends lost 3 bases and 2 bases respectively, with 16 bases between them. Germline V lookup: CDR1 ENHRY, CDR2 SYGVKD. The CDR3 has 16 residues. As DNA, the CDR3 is TGTGCCATCAGTGATCCAGGGGCGCCAAACAACTATGGCTACACCTTC. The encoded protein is CAISDPGAPNNYGYTF.

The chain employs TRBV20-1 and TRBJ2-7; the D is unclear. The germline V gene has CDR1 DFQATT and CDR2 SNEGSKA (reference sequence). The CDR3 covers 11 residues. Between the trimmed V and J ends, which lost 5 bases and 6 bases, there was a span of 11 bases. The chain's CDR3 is CSAQMPGEQYF. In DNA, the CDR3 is TGCAGTGCTCAGATGCCGGGCGAGCAGTACTTC.

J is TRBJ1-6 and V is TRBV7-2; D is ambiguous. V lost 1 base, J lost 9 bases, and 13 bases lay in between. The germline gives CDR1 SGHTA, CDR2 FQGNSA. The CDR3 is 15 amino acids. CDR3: CASSLGVGFGSPLHF. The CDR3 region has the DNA TGTGCCAGCAGCTTAGGTGTCGGGTTCGGTTCACCCCTCCACTTT.

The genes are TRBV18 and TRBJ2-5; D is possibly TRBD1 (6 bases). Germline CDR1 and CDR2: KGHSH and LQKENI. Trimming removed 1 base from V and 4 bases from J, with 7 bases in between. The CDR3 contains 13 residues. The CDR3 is CASSPRGPETQYF. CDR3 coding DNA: TGTGCCAGCTCACCACGGGGGCCAGAGACCCAGTACTTC.

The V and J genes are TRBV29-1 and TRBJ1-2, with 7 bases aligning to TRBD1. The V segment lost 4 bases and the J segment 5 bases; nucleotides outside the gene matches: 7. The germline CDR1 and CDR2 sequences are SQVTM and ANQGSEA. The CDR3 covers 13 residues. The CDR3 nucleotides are TGCAGCGTTGGAGAGGGACAGACTTATGGCTACACCTTC. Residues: CSVGEGQTYGYTF. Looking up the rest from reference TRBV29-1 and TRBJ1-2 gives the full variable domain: SAVISQKPSRDICQRGTSLTIQCQVDSQVTMMFWYRQQPGQSLTLIATANQGSEATYESGFVIDKFPISRPNLTFSTLTVSNMSPEDSSIYLCSVGEGQTYGYTFGSGTRLTVV.

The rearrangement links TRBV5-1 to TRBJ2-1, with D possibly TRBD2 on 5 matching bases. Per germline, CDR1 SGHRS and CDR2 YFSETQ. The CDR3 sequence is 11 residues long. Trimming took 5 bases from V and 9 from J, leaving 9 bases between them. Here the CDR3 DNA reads TGCGCCAGCAGAGAGGGATCTGAGCAGTTCTTC. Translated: CASREGSEQFF.

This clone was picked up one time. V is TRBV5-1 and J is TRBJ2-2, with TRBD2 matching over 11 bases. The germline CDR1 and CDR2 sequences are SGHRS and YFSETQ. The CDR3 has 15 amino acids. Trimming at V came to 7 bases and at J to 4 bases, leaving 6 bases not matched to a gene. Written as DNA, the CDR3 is TGCGCCAGCGCAGGGACTAGCGGCATCACCGGGGAGCTGTTTTTT. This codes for CASAGTSGITGELFF. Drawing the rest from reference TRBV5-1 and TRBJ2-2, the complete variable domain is KAGVTQTPRYLIKTRGQQVTLSCSPISGHRSVSWYQQTPGQGLQFLFEYFSETQRNKGNFPGRFSGRQFSNSRSEMNVSTLELGDSALYLCASAGTSGITGELFFGEGSRLTVL.

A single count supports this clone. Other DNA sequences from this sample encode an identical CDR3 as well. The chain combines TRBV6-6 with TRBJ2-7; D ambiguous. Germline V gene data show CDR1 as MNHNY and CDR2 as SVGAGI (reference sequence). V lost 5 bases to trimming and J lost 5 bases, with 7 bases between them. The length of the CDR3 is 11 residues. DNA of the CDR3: TGTGCCAGCAGTCCCTCGGACGAGCAGTACTTC. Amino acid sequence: CASSPSDEQYF.